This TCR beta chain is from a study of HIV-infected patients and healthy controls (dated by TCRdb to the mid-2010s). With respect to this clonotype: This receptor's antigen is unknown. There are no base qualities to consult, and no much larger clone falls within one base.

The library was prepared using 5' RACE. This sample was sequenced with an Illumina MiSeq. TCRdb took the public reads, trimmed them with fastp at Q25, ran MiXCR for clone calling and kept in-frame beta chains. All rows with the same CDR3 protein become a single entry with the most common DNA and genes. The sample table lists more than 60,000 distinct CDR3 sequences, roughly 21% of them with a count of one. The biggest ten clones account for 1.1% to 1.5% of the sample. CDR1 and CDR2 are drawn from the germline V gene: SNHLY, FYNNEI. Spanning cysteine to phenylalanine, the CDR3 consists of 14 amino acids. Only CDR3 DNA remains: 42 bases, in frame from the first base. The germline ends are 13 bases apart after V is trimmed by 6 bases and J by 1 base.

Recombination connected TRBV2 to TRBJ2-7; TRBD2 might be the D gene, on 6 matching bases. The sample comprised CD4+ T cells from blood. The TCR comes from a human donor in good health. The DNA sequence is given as TGTGCCAGCAGCCCCAGACTAGTTTCCTACGAGCAGTACTTC. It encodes CASSPRLVSYEQYF.